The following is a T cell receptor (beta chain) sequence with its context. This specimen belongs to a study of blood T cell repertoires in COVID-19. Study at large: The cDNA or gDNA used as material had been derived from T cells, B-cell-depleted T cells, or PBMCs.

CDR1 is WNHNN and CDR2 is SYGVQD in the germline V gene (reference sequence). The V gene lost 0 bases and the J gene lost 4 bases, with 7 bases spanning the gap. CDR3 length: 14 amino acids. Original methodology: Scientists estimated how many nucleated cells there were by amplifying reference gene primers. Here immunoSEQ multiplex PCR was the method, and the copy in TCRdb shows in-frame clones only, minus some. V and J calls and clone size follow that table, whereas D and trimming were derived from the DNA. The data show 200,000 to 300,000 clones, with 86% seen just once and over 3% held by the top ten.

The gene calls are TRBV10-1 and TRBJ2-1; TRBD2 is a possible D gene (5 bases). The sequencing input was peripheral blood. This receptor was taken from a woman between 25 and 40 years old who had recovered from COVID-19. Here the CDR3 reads CASSESRDYNEQFF. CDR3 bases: TGCGCCAGCAGTGAGTCGAGGGATTACAATGAGCAGTTCTTC.